The 28 T cell receptor beta chains presented below share a single source sample, sequenced in a study of blood T cell repertoires in COVID-19. Here immunoSEQ multiplex PCR was the method, and the copy in TCRdb shows in-frame clones only, minus some. The sample yields roughly 500,000 clones, 80% to 90% seen once. Sequencing used peripheral blood. Source of these receptors: a human donor in a cohort sampled during active COVID-19.

The genes are TRBV7-9 and TRBJ2-2, with D possibly being TRBD2 (6 bases). The germline V gene encodes CDR1 SEHNR and CDR2 FQNEAQ (reference sequence). The CDR3 runs 16 residues. Trimming shortened V by 4 bases and J by 7 bases, and 19 bases separated the two germline ends. CDR3 DNA: TGTGCCAGCAGCTCCGAGGGCGGGGCGCAGGGCGGGGAGCTGTTTTTT. Amino acid sequence: CASSSEGGAQGGELFF. The full variable domain, rest sourced from reference TRBV7-9 and TRBJ2-2, is DTGVSQNPRHKITKRGQNVTFRCDPISEHNRLYWYRQTLGQGPEFLTYFQNEAQLEKSRLLSDRFSAERPKGSFSTLEIQRTEQGDSAMYLCASSSEGGAQGGELFFGEGSRLTVL.

The chain combines TRBV19 with TRBJ2-7; 9 bases are shared with TRBD2. The CDR3 totals 14 residues. Germline CDR1 is LNHDA and CDR2 is SQIVND (reference sequence). V dropped 5 bases and J dropped 6; count of bases not matched to a gene: 8. The CDR3 here is CASSPLAGISEQYF. The CDR3 DNA sequence: TGTGCCAGTAGTCCCCTAGCGGGAATAAGCGAGCAGTACTTC.

The V and J genes are TRBV6-5 and TRBJ2-7; D possibly corresponds to TRBD2 (6 bases). The CDR3 has 14 amino acids. Looked up from germline, CDR1 is MNHEY and CDR2 is SVGAGI. V was pared by 10 bases and J by 0 bases, with 16 bases between. The CDR3 is CATAPGGFSYEQYF. In DNA form, the CDR3 reads TGTGCCACGGCCCCCGGGGGTTTCTCCTACGAGCAGTACTTC.

The gene calls are TRBV27 and TRBJ1-1; 10 bases align to TRBD1. V gave up 7 bases and J gave up 1 base; unmatched junction bases: 24. This CDR3 spans 21 amino acids. Germline V lookup: CDR1 MNHEY, CDR2 SMNVEV (reference sequence). The CDR3 nucleotides are TGTGCCAGCAAGAACCGCGGGACAGGGGCCGCGCGCGGCTTGGCGAACACTGAAGCTTTCTTT. Translating it yields CASKNRGTGAARGLANTEAFF.

CDR3 loop: CAWSVAPFEKLFF. In nucleotides, the CDR3 is TGTGCCTGGAGTGTAGCCCCATTCGAAAAACTGTTTTTT. The rearrangement uses TRBV30 and TRBJ1-4, with no clear D. The V gene's germline CDR1 is GTSNPN and CDR2 SVGIG (reference sequence). Trimming took off 0 bases at V and 8 bases at J, with 10 bases between the two ends. The CDR3 length is 13 residues.

This clone has only a few counts. The genes are TRBV24-1 and TRBJ2-3, with 10 bases aligning to TRBD1. The CDR3 runs 15 residues. Trimming cost V 4 bases and J 4 bases; bases outside gene matches: 4. Looked up from germline, CDR1 is KGHDR and CDR2 is SFDVKD. Here the CDR3 DNA reads TGTGCCACCAGTGACCCGGGACAGGGGCCAGATACGCAGTATTTT. Protein: CATSDPGQGPDTQYF.

This sequence joins TRBV29-1 and TRBJ1-2, with a possible D match to TRBD1 (5 bases). The V end was cut by 0 bases, the J end by 1 base, with 12 bases between. Germline CDR1 reads SQVTM; CDR2 reads ANQGSEA. The CDR3 is 15 amino acids. In nucleotides, the CDR3 is TGCAGCGTTGAAGATCTTCCAGGGTATAACTATGGCTACACCTTC. Amino acids: CSVEDLPGYNYGYTF.

The V call is TRBV5-6, the J call TRBJ1-2; D is uncertain. The CDR3 extends over 14 amino acids. V shed 2 bases and J shed 3 bases, with 11 bases lying between them. Germline lookup yields CDR1 SGHDT and CDR2 YYEEEE. CDR3 DNA: TGTGCCAGCAGCTTAATCCGCGGTGACTATGGCTACACCTTC. Translating it yields CASSLIRGDYGYTF.

V is TRBV6-2 or TRBV6-3 and J is TRBJ2-7, with 8 bases lining up with TRBD2. In germline, CDR1 is MNHEY, CDR2 SVGEGT. This CDR3 is built from 13 residues. V lost 5 bases, J lost 5 bases, and 5 bases stayed unmatched. CDR3 residues: CASSDGGGHEQYF. The CDR3 DNA sequence: TGTGCCAGCAGTGACGGGGGGGGCCACGAGCAGTACTTC.

V is TRBV11-2 and J is TRBJ1-4; no clear D. The CDR3 totals 12 residues. V lost 4 bases and J lost 4, with 4 bases in between. CDR1 is SGHAT, CDR2 FQNNGV, per germline. CDR3 nucleotides: TGTGCCAGCAGCTCCATTAATGAAAAACTGTTTTTT. This sequence encodes CASSSINEKLFF.

V and J are TRBV4-2 and TRBJ1-2; possibly TRBD1 for D (6 bases). Germline V gene data show CDR1 as LGHNA and CDR2 as YNFKEQ. The V end was cut by 4 bases, the J end by 4 bases, with 22 bases between. The CDR3 totals 17 residues. The CDR3 region is CASSPGGTGTSLYGYTF. CDR3 in DNA: TGTGCCAGCAGCCCGGGAGGTACAGGGACCTCTCTCTATGGCTACACCTTC.

The chain employs TRBV24-1 and TRBJ2-1; 8 bases are a match to TRBD2. The V segment lost 4 bases and the J segment 15 bases; nucleotides outside the gene matches: 10. The CDR3 spans 13 residues. The germline gives CDR1 KGHDR, CDR2 SFDVKD. The CDR3 DNA reads as TGTGCCACCAGTGACCCTACTGGACTAGCAATGTTCTTC. Translating gives CATSDPTGLAMFF.

The CDR3 DNA sequence: TGTGCCAGCAGCTTTCCGGCAGGCACTGATCCCCTCCACTTT. This gives the protein CASSFPAGTDPLHF. The J gene is TRBJ1-6, the V gene TRBV7-8; D unclear. The V gene lost 3 bases and the J gene lost 13 bases, with 16 bases spanning the gap. The V gene's germline CDR1 is SGHVS and CDR2 FQNEAQ. The length of the CDR3 is 14 residues.

The chain has TRBV7-2 and TRBJ1-1; the D is unclear. Germline V CDR1 and CDR2: SGHTA, FQGNSA. The V gene lost 3 bases and the J gene lost 6 bases, with 23 bases spanning the gap. CDR3 size: 17 residues. DNA for the CDR3: TGTGCCAGCAGCTTTACGGCGGGTGTCGCTCAGCGCCCTGAAGCTTTCTTT. As protein: CASSFTAGVAQRPEAFF.

V gene TRBV9 combines with J gene TRBJ2-2, with D maybe TRBD2 (6 bases). Trimming pared 3 bases from V and 2 bases from J, leaving 11 bases between. Germline V gene sequence: CDR1 SGDLS, CDR2 YYNGEE. This CDR3 is built from 15 residues. This chain's CDR3 is CASSAEGRNTGELFF. The CDR3 coding sequence is TGTGCCAGCAGCGCGGAGGGCCGAAACACCGGGGAGCTGTTTTTT.

V gene TRBV5-1 combines with J gene TRBJ2-3, with 7 nucleotides matching TRBD1. This CDR3 has 18 amino acids. V trimming: 2 bases; J trimming: 0 bases; junction bases outside the gene matches: 12. Germline loops: CDR1 SGHRS, CDR2 YFSETQ. CDR3 in amino acids: CASSFYYWTGDSTDTQYF. The CDR3 DNA reads as TGCGCCAGCAGCTTTTACTACTGGACAGGAGACAGCACAGATACGCAGTATTTT.

V and J are TRBV4-2 and TRBJ1-5; weak D call: TRBD1 (5 bases). This CDR3 spans 15 amino acids. Trimming removed 0 bases from V and 7 bases from J, with 13 bases in between. Germline V gene data show CDR1 as LGHNA and CDR2 as YNFKEQ. The CDR3 DNA reads as TGTGCCAGCAGCCAAGAATTAGGGGTTCGGCAGCCCCAGCATTTT. It yields the protein CASSQELGVRQPQHF.

This clone showed up just a few times. The rearrangement uses TRBV3-1 (or the pseudogene TRBV3-2) and TRBJ2-4; 7 bases align to TRBD2. Germline CDR1 LGHDT, CDR2 YNNKEL (reference sequence). The CDR3 has 15 residues. V lost 4 bases to trimming and J lost 4 bases; unmatched junction nucleotides: 7. This CDR3 reads CASSPSGARKNIQYF. The DNA for the CDR3 is TGTGCCAGCAGCCCAAGCGGGGCGAGAAAAAACATTCAGTACTTC.

The gene calls are TRBV28 and TRBJ2-3; TRBD2 matches 7 bases. The CDR3 is 15 residues long. CDR1 is MDHEN, CDR2 SYDVKM, per germline. The V gene end was trimmed by 4 bases and the J gene end by 2 bases; junction bases not matched to a gene: 6. CDR3 loop: CASSYRGVFTDTQYF. Written as DNA, the CDR3 is TGTGCCAGCAGTTACCGGGGGGTTTTCACAGATACGCAGTATTTT. Complete variable domain (other parts from reference TRBV28 and TRBJ2-3): DVKVTQSSRYLVKRTGEKVFLECVQDMDHENMFWYRQDPGLGLRLIYFSYDVKMKEKGDIPEGYSVSREKKERFSLILESASTNQTSMYLCASSYRGVFTDTQYFGPGTRLTVL.

The rearrangement joins TRBV28 to TRBJ2-7; 8 bases fit TRBD1. After removal of 6 bases from V and 3 bases from J, the junction contained 7 bases not matched to a gene. Germline-derived CDR1 and CDR2 are MDHEN and SYDVKM. This CDR3 is built from 14 residues. In DNA, the CDR3 is TGTGCCAGCAGGTTGACAGGGGCATTCTACGAGCAGTACTTC. Translated, it gives CASRLTGAFYEQYF.

The rearrangement links TRBV5-6 to TRBJ1-2; 10 nucleotides line up with TRBD1. After removal of 3 bases from V and 4 bases from J, the junction contained 9 bases not matched to a gene. Germline V gene lookup returns CDR1 SGHDT and CDR2 YYEEEE. CDR3 length equals 16 residues. CDR3 sequence: CASSSGTGAWTYGYTF. The CDR3 DNA follows: TGTGCCAGCAGCTCCGGGACAGGGGCTTGGACCTATGGCTACACCTTC.

The rearrangement uses TRBV6-5 and TRBJ1-2, with 9 bases that match TRBD1. Germline V gene data show CDR1 as MNHEY and CDR2 as SVGAGI. The CDR3 length is 14 residues. V dropped 6 bases and J dropped 7; count of bases not matched to a gene: 9. The CDR3 DNA is TGTGCCAGCAGACTGGGACAGGGCGTAGGTGGCTACACCTTC. Its protein product is CASRLGQGVGGYTF.

V and J are TRBV2 and TRBJ2-5; maybe TRBD2 (6 bases). Trimming cost V 7 bases and J 5 bases, with 20 bases left between them. The CDR3 is 15 residues long. Per germline, CDR1 SNHLY and CDR2 FYNNEI. CDR3 amino acids: CASNLIRAGTETQYF. The CDR3 DNA follows: TGTGCCAGCAACCTAATCCGGGCGGGAACTGAGACCCAGTACTTC.

This chain uses TRBV2 with TRBJ1-1; TRBD1 matches at 10 bases. CDR1 and CDR2 (germline): SNHLY, FYNNEI. With 8 bases clipped from V and 5 bases from J, the junction kept 8 bases outside the gene matches. The CDR3 length is 14 residues. The CDR3 sequence is CASEWTGGETEAFF. For the CDR3, the DNA is TGTGCCAGCGAGTGGACAGGGGGAGAGACTGAAGCTTTCTTT.

This chain links TRBV19 with TRBJ1-1, with 9 bases matching TRBD1. Germline CDR1 reads LNHDA; CDR2 reads SQIVND (reference sequence). The CDR3 is 14 amino acids. Trimming cost V 6 bases and J 4 bases; bases outside gene matches: 6. The CDR3 DNA reads as TGTGCCAGTAGGCGGGACAGGGAGGGCACTGAAGCTTTCTTT. Encoded protein: CASRRDREGTEAFF.

The chain combines TRBV30 with TRBJ1-5, with D possibly TRBD1 on 6 matching bases. Between the trimmed V and J ends, which lost 1 base and 5 bases, there was a span of 12 bases. Germline CDR1 is GTSNPN and CDR2 is SVGIG (reference sequence). The CDR3 totals 14 residues. The CDR3 bases are TGTGCCTGGAGTGAAGGGACAATCCATCAGCCCCAGCATTTT. Protein product: CAWSEGTIHQPQHF.

This clone has just a few counts. V gene TRBV6-1 combines with J gene TRBJ2-3, with TRBD1 matching 7 bases. The germline V gene has CDR1 MNHNS and CDR2 SASEGT. This CDR3 has 15 amino acids. The junction had 10 bases not matched to a gene; V was cut back by 0 bases and J by 10 bases. The CDR3 DNA reads as TGTGCCAGCAGTGAAGCGCCGAGGGGGCAGACGGCGCAGTATTTT. Translated, it gives CASSEAPRGQTAQYF.

The gene calls are TRBV10-3 and TRBJ1-3; the match to TRBD1 covers 9 bases. Per germline, CDR1 ENHRY and CDR2 SYGVKD. The CDR3 contains 15 residues. Unmatched junction bases numbered 3, after V lost 6 bases and J lost 0 bases. CDR3 region: CAISGDRVSGNTIYF. CDR3 bases: TGTGCCATCAGCGGGGACAGGGTCTCTGGAAACACCATATATTTT.